This T cell receptor beta chain was captured in a study of beta chain features in type 1 diabetes. Background on the study: In age, gender and cell yields, patients were similar to healthy donors. General study points: The study found that naive, central memory and Treg TCRB repertoires appeared more similar in patients than in healthy donors. Cells that show high TCR expression could be over-represented by cDNA sequencing. People with Type 1 diabetes carried modestly yet significantly shorter TCRB CDR3s in all four CD4+ subsets.

As every portion of the isolated RNA was reverse transcribed, the sequencing read expressed TCRB transcripts. Clones were read by immunoSEQ multiplex PCR, and TCRdb kept only the in-frame ones, dropping some. Of about 350,000 clones listed, around a fifth are singletons. Note on this clone: Its cognate antigen is unknown.

This TCR was sampled from a woman aged 18-29 years in good health. The specimen sequenced was naive CD4+ T cells from blood.

The DNA for the CDR3 is TGTGCCAGCAGTGTTGGACAGGGGGATAATTCACCCCTCCACTTT. Translation: CASSVGQGDNSPLHF. The rearrangement joins TRBV2 to TRBJ1-6, with 10 nucleotides matching TRBD1. The J segment lost 5 bases and the V segment lost 4 bases, leaving 2 bases of the junction unmatched. The CDR3 spans 15 residues. Germline loops: CDR1 SNHLY, CDR2 FYNNEI.